The 18 T cell receptor beta chains presented below share a single source sample, sequenced in a study of graft-versus-host responses after intestinal transplantation. The method was immunoSEQ multiplex PCR; TCRdb's version includes in-frame clones alone and lacks a portion of them. In the table there are 80,000 or so clones, approximately 92% of which are singletons. The material sequenced was PBMCs, taken 98 days after intestinal transplantation. These receptors all come from a human patient who received an intestinal transplant, so some T cells may come from the graft donor.

This rearrangement joins TRBV6-5 to TRBJ2-3; D possibly uses TRBD1 or TRBD2 (5 bases each). Per germline, CDR1 MNHEY and CDR2 SVGAGI. Trimming stripped 6 bases from V and 1 base from J, with 14 bases between. This CDR3 comprises 15 residues. In DNA, the CDR3 is TGTGCCAGCAGGGGGGTAGGGGCGCGCACAGATACGCAGTATTTT. This translates into CASRGVGARTDTQYF.

The J gene is TRBJ2-5, the V gene TRBV5-1; 10 nucleotides align to TRBD2. Losses at the gene ends were 4 bases for V and 5 bases for J; bases not matched to a gene: 11. CDR1 and CDR2 from the germline V gene are SGHRS and YFSETQ. The CDR3 has 16 amino acids. The CDR3 DNA follows: TGCGCCAGCAGCCAGGGACTAGCGAACCTTAAGGAGACCCAGTACTTC. As protein: CASSQGLANLKETQYF.

This sequence joins TRBV2 and TRBJ2-1; 9 bases map to TRBD2. Per the germline V gene, CDR1 is SNHLY and CDR2 is FYNNEI. After removal of 3 bases from V and 1 base from J, the junction contained 7 bases not matched to a gene. This CDR3 region has 17 residues. CDR3 DNA: TGTGCCAGCAGTGATCTGGATAGCGGGAGTTCCTACAATGAGCAGTTCTTC. Its protein is CASSDLDSGSSYNEQFF.

The rearrangement joins TRBV21-1 to TRBJ2-7; the table's D call TRBD1 went unverified against the DNA. TRBV21-1 is marked as a pseudogene. The length of the CDR3 is 11 residues. The CDR3, as DNA: TGTGCCAGCAGCAACACCTACGAGCAGTACTTC. It yields the protein CASSNTYEQYF.

This clone was seen a single time. This chain connects TRBV11-2 to TRBJ2-1; TRBD2 might be the D (5 bases). Germline V gene data show CDR1 as SGHAT and CDR2 as FQNNGV. The CDR3 totals 15 residues. V lost 1 base, J lost 0 bases, and 7 bases lay in between. CDR3 DNA: TGTGCCAGCAGCTTAGCGGGGAGCTCCTACAATGAGCAGTTCTTC. Translation gives CASSLAGSSYNEQFF.

The CDR3 sequence is CASSIPGQGSQNQPQHF. The CDR3 coding sequence is TGTGCCAGTAGTATACCGGGACAGGGTTCCCAAAATCAGCCCCAGCATTTT. The chain couples TRBV19 to TRBJ1-5, with 9 bases lining up with TRBD1. Trimming removed 2 bases from V and 4 bases from J; junction bases left unmatched: 9. Germline CDR1 LNHDA, CDR2 SQIVND (reference sequence). The CDR3 spans 17 residues.

This chain links TRBV6-5 with TRBJ1-1, with D hard to call. Germline CDR1 MNHEY, CDR2 SVGAGI. V lost 2 bases and J lost 1, with 5 bases in between. CDR3 size: 13 residues. Here the CDR3 reads CASSYNGNTEAFF. The CDR3 DNA is TGTGCCAGCAGTTACAATGGGAACACTGAAGCTTTCTTT.

This rearrangement joins TRBV10-3 to TRBJ2-1; 9 bases fit TRBD1. From germline, CDR1 is ENHRY and CDR2 SYGVKD. The CDR3 runs 14 residues. Unmatched junction bases numbered 7, after V lost 9 bases and J lost 4 bases. In DNA form, the CDR3 reads TGTGCCATTAACAGGGGGCCGGAGTACAATGAGCAGTTCTTC. Protein product: CAINRGPEYNEQFF.

The chain employs TRBV5-5 and TRBJ2-3; 8 nucleotides align to TRBD2. V lost 4 bases to trimming and J lost 2 bases; unmatched junction nucleotides: 9. This CDR3 contains 16 residues. Germline CDR1 reads SGHKS; CDR2 reads YYEKEE (reference sequence). The CDR3: CASSPLTSEYTDTQYF. In nucleotides, the CDR3 is TGTGCCAGCAGCCCGCTGACTAGCGAATACACAGATACGCAGTATTTT.

The gene calls are TRBV11-3 and TRBJ2-2, with D unresolved. The ends were cut back, 5 bases at V and 0 bases at J, with 4 bases in the middle. CDR1 SGHNT and CDR2 YENEEA come from the germline V gene. The CDR3 length is 13 residues. The DNA of the CDR3 is TGTGCCAGCAGCCTCACGAACACCGGGGAGCTGTTTTTT. Amino acid sequence: CASSLTNTGELFF.

J is TRBJ1-1 and V is TRBV12-5; D unclear. The CDR3 loop spans 20 amino acids. Trimming took off 3 bases at V and 1 base at J, with 27 bases between the two ends. Germline CDR1 LGHNT, CDR2 FRNRAP. The CDR3 DNA reads TGTGCTAGTGGTTTACCCGTTCTCCGACAAAGAGGGCTTGGGAACACTGAAGCTTTCTTT. This translates into CASGLPVLRQRGLGNTEAFF.

This sequence joins TRBV5-1 and TRBJ2-7; 7 nucleotides agree with TRBD1. The V gene's germline CDR1 is SGHRS and CDR2 YFSETQ. J lost 4 bases, V lost 0 bases, and 7 bases had no gene match. This CDR3 contains 15 residues. The CDR3 DNA is TGCGCCAGCAGCTTGGCAGGGGGTCCTGCGTACGAGCAGTACTTC. The encoded protein is CASSLAGGPAYEQYF.

V gene TRBV6-1 combines with J gene TRBJ2-1; 12 nucleotides agree with TRBD2. This CDR3 comprises 15 residues. CDR1 and CDR2 (germline): MNHNS, SASEGT. V shed 3 bases and J 5 bases; nucleotides not matched to a gene: 2. This CDR3 is CASSDPSGGDNEQFF. CDR3 nucleotides: TGTGCCAGCAGTGACCCTAGCGGGGGGGACAATGAGCAGTTCTTC.

The chain uses TRBV5-6 and TRBJ1-5; D is ambiguous. V was clipped by 4 bases and J by 4 bases, with 12 bases between them. CDR3 length: 14 amino acids. Looked up from germline, CDR1 is SGHDT and CDR2 is YYEEEE. Here the CDR3 DNA reads TGTGCCAGCAGCGTGCCGGGTGAAAATCAGCCCCAGCATTTT. This gives the protein CASSVPGENQPQHF.

The chain has TRBV9 and TRBJ1-2; the match to TRBD1 covers 10 bases. The germline CDR1 and CDR2 sequences are SGDLS and YYNGEE. This CDR3 is 18 amino acids long. With V trimmed by 0 bases and J by 7 bases, 15 bases remained unmatched. The CDR3 nucleotides read TGTGCCAGCAGCGTAGCTCACCCCCCGACAGGGGGCGAGGGTGGCTACACCTTC. Residues: CASSVAHPPTGGEGGYTF.

The J gene is TRBJ2-3, the V gene TRBV5-1; 10 nucleotides agree with TRBD2. V lost 0 bases and J lost 2; bases outside the gene matches: 3. CDR1 and CDR2 (germline): SGHRS, YFSETQ. CDR3 length: 16 residues. CDR3 region: CASSLGLAGATDTQYF. CDR3 coding DNA: TGCGCCAGCAGCTTGGGGCTAGCGGGAGCCACAGATACGCAGTATTTT. Complete variable domain (other parts from reference TRBV5-1 and TRBJ2-3): KAGVTQTPRYLIKTRGQQVTLSCSPISGHRSVSWYQQTPGQGLQFLFEYFSETQRNKGNFPGRFSGRQFSNSRSEMNVSTLELGDSALYLCASSLGLAGATDTQYFGPGTRLTVL.

The chain combines TRBV6-1 with TRBJ1-2; D remains unclear. The CDR3 totals 11 residues. CDR1 is MNHNS and CDR2 is SASEGT in the germline V gene. Trimming shortened V by 6 bases and J by 2 bases, and 4 bases separated the two germline ends. The CDR3 nucleotides are TGTGCCAGCAGGGACAACTATGGCTACACCTTC. Translation gives CASRDNYGYTF.

V gene TRBV11-2 combines with J gene TRBJ2-3; D is tentatively TRBD1 or TRBD2 (5 bases each). The CDR3 is 10 amino acids. Trimming pared 11 bases from V and 6 bases from J, leaving 9 bases between. The germline gives CDR1 SGHAT, CDR2 FQNNGV. CDR3 sequence: CASWGDTQYF. For the CDR3, the DNA is TGTGCCTCCTGGGGGGATACGCAGTATTTT.